This TCR beta chain was sequenced in a study of breast tumors, draining lymph nodes, adjacent tissues. TCRdb processed the multiplex PCR reads anew with MiXCR; each CDR3 protein has one entry. The sample holds about 200,000 distinct CDR3 sequences; around 35% are singletons and the top ten take about 3.9%. V was clipped by 2 bases and J by 4 bases, with 4 bases between them. Germline CDR1 is SGHAT and CDR2 is FQNNGV. This CDR3 comprises 12 residues. This clonotype was recorded at least ten times. The antigen is undetermined. Study-wide findings and caveats: Luminal-like breast cancer showed significantly higher tumor–nontumor repertoire similarity than basal-like.

Breast cancer patients provided tissue from their axillary draining lymph nodes. This sequence joins TRBV11-2 and TRBJ2-3; D gene uncertain. Sequencing input: axillary lymph node tissue. The receptor was derived from a female donor with breast cancer. Some clones in this sample may be carry-over from other donors' samples. CDR3 in amino acids: CASSLYPDTQYF. CDR3 DNA: TGTGCCAGCAGCTTATATCCAGATACGCAGTATTTT.